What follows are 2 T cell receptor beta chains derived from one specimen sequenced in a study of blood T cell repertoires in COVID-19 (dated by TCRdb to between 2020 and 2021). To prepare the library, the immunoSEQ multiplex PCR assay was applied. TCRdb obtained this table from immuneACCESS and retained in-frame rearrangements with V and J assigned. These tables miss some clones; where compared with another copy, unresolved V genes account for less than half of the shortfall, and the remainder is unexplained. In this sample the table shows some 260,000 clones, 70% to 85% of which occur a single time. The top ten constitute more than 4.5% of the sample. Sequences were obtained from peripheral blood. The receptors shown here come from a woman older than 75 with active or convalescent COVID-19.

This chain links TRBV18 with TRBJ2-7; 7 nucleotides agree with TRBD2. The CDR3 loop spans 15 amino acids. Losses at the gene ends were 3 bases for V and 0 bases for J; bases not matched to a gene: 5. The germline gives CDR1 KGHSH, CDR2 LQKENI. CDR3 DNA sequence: TGTGCCAGCTCACCGGGACTAAGGAGCTCCTACGAGCAGTACTTC. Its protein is CASSPGLRSSYEQYF. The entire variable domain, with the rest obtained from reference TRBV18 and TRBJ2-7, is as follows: NAGVMQNPRHLVRRRGQEARLRCSPMKGHSHVYWYRQLPEEGLKFMVYLQKENIIDESGMPKERFSAEFPKEGPSILRIQQVVRGDSAAYFCASSPGLRSSYEQYFGPGTRLTVT.

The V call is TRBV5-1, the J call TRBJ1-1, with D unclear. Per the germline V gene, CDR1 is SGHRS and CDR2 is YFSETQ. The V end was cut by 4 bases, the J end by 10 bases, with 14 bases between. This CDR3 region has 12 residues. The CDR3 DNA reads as TGCGCCAGCAGCCCCGAGGTGGGTCGAGCTTTCTTT. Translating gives CASSPEVGRAFF.